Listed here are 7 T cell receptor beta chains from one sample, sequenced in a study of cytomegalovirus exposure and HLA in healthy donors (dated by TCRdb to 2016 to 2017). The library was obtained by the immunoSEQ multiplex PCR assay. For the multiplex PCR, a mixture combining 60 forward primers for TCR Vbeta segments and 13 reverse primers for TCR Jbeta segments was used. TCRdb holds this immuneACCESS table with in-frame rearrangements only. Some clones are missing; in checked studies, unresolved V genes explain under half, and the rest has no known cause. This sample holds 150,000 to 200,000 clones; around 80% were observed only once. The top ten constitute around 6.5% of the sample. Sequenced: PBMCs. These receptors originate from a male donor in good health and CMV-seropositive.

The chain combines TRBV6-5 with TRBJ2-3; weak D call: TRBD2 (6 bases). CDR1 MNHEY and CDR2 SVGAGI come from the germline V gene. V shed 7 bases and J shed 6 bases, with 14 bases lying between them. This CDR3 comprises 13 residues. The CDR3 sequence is CASTPSGTDTQYF. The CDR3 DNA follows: TGTGCCAGCACCCCCTCGGGGACTGATACGCAGTATTTT.

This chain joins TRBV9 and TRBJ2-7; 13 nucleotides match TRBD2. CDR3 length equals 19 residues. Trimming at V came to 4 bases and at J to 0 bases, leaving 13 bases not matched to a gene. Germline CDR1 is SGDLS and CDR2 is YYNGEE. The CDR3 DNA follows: TGTGCCAGCAGCCCTCGGACTAGCGGGAGCCATACTAGCTCCTACGAGCAGTACTTC. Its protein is CASSPRTSGSHTSSYEQYF.

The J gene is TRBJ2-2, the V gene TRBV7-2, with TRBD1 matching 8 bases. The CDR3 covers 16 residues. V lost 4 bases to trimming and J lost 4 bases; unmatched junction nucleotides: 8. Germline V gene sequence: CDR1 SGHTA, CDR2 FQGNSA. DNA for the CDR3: TGTGCCAGCAGCTCCTCCAGGGGGCGCGTCACCGGGGAGCTGTTTTTT. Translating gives CASSSSRGRVTGELFF. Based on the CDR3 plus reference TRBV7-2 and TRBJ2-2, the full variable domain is GAGVSQSPSNKVTEKGKDVELRCDPISGHTALYWYRQSLGQGLEFLIYFQGNSAPDKSGLPSDRFSAERTGGSVSTLTIQRTQQEDSAVYLCASSSSRGRVTGELFFGEGSRLTVL.

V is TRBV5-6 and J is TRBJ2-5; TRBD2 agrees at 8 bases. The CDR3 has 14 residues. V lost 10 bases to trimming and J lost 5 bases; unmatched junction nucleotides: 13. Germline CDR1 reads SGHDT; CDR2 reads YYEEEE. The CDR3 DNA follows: TGTGCCCCCCATGGACGGGGGGGGCGGGAGACCCAGTACTTC. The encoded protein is CAPHGRGGRETQYF.

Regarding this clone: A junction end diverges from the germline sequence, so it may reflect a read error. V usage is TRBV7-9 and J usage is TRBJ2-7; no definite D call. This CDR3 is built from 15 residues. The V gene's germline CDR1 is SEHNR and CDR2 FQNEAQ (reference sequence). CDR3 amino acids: CSSSLPPGISYEQYF. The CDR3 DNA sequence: TGTTCCAGCAGCTTACCACCAGGCATCTCCTACGAGCAGTACTTC.

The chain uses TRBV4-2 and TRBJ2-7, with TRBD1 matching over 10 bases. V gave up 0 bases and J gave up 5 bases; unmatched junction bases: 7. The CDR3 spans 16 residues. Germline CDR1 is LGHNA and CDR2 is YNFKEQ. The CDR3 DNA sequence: TGTGCCAGCAGCCAAGACGGGGGACAGGGGAGGGACGAGCAGTACTTC. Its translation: CASSQDGGQGRDEQYF.

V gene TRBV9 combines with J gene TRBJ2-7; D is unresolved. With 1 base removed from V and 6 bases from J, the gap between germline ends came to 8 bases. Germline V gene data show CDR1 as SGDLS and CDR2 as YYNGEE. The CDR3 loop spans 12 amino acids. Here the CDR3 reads CASSVSLGEQYF. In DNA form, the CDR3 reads TGTGCCAGCAGCGTATCCCTCGGCGAGCAGTACTTC. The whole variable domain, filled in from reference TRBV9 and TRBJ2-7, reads DSGVTQTPKHLITATGQRVTLRCSPRSGDLSVYWYQQSLDQGLQFLIQYYNGEERAKGNILERFSAQQFPDLHSELNLSSLELGDSALYFCASSVSLGEQYFGPGTRLTVT.